A selection of T cell receptor beta chains follows, all from one sample in a study of immune characterization of retroperitoneal liposarcoma. TCRdb passed the PCR reads through MiXCR, listing each CDR3 protein once. The table lists 6,500 to 8,000 distinct CDR3 sequences, roughly 29% of them singletons. The material sequenced was blood. Receptors were obtained from a male donor with retroperitoneal liposarcoma. Each CDR3 is given with its conserved first and last residue. A D gene is named only where the DNA matches it firmly. Clone size is stated in some rows and not others, as once, few, many or a class when expanded.

J,size,D,V,CDR3,DNA
TRBJ2-3,many,TRBD2,TRBV6-6,CASSYPDAGADTQYF,TGTGCCAGCAGTTACCCCGATGCGGGGGCAGATACGCAGTATTTT
TRBJ2-1,many,.,TRBV7-2,CASSLDLGDEQFF,TGTGCCAGCAGCCTGGACCTAGGGGATGAGCAGTTCTTC
TRBJ2-7,.,TRBD1,TRBV6-1,CATHRGHEQYF,TGTGCCACCCACAGGGGCCACGAGCAGTACTTC
TRBJ2-3,many,TRBD1,TRBV7-9,CASSDRAHTDTQYF,TGTGCCAGCAGCGACAGGGCTCACACAGATACGCAGTATTTT
TRBJ2-2,few,TRBD2,TRBV6-5,CASIRTSGGRGTGELFF,TGTGCCAGCATTCGGACTAGCGGGGGGCGGGGCACCGGGGAGCTGTTTTTT
TRBJ2-1,.,.,TRBV6-8,CASSGGRISYNEQFF,TGTGCCAGCAGTGGAGGACGGATCTCCTACAATGAGCAGTTCTTC
TRBJ2-1,.,.,TRBV4-1,CASSLTPQGSETQFF,TGCGCCAGCAGTCTTACCCCCCAGGGATCAGAGACCCAGTTCTTC
TRBJ1-6,.,.,TRBV27,CASNSRLLNSPLHF,TGTGCCAGCAACTCACGCCTGCTCAATTCACCCCTCCACTTT
TRBJ1-3,many,TRBD1,TRBV6-1,CASRKSTGTGSGNTIYF,TGTGCCAGCAGAAAATCCACCGGGACAGGGTCTGGAAACACCATATATTTT
TRBJ1-6,.,.,TRBV6-1,CASTITIPPLHF,TGTGCCAGCACTATAACAATACCACCCCTCCACTTT
TRBJ2-5,medium-sized,TRBD1,TRBV6-1,CASSLGTGGFGETQYF,TGTGCCAGCAGCCTTGGAACAGGGGGCTTTGGGGAGACCCAGTACTTC
TRBJ2-2,.,TRBD2,TRBV6-1,CASIRLAGGGGELFF,TGTGCCAGTATAAGACTAGCGGGAGGCGGCGGGGAGCTGTTTTTT
TRBJ2-1,many,TRBD2,TRBV27,CASSFGGRAYNEQFF,TGTGCCAGCAGTTTTGGGGGGAGGGCCTACAATGAGCAGTTCTTC
TRBJ1-5,many,TRBD1,TRBV6-1,CASSRDRGWSNQPQHF,TGTGCCAGCAGCCGGGACAGGGGATGGAGCAATCAGCCCCAGCATTTT
TRBJ2-1,.,.,TRBV10-1,CASSEGGSGGSYNEQFF,TGCGCCAGCAGTGAGGGTGGGAGTGGGGGTTCCTACAATGAGCAGTTCTTC
TRBJ2-5,.,TRBD2,TRBV12-3/TRBV12-4,CASSHRGASGRANEQYF,TGTGCCAGCAGTCACCGAGGGGCTAGCGGGAGGGCCAATGAGCAGTACTTC
TRBJ1-1,.,.,TRBV6-6,CASSYPVTEAFF,TGTGCCAGCAGTTACCCGGTCACTGAAGCTTTCTTT
TRBJ2-6,few,TRBD2,TRBV4-2,CASSQLASGGLTGANVLTF,TGTGCCAGCAGCCAATTGGCTAGCGGGGGTTTGACTGGGGCCAACGTCCTGACTTTC
TRBJ2-7,.,.,TRBV12-3/TRBV12-4,CASSLGMENYEQYF,TGTGCCAGCAGTTTAGGGATGGAGAACTACGAGCAGTACTTC
TRBJ1-2,.,TRBD1,TRBV4-3,CASSQATGGYGYTF,TGCGCCAGCAGCCAAGCGACAGGGGGGTATGGCTACACCTTC
TRBJ2-1,.,.,TRBV6-1,CASSEALGGPETQFF,TGTGCCAGCAGTGAAGCGCTTGGGGGGCCAGAGACCCAGTTCTTC
TRBJ2-2,medium-sized,.,TRBV28,CAIGPRNTGELFF,TGTGCCATTGGGCCAAGGAACACCGGGGAGCTGTTTTTT